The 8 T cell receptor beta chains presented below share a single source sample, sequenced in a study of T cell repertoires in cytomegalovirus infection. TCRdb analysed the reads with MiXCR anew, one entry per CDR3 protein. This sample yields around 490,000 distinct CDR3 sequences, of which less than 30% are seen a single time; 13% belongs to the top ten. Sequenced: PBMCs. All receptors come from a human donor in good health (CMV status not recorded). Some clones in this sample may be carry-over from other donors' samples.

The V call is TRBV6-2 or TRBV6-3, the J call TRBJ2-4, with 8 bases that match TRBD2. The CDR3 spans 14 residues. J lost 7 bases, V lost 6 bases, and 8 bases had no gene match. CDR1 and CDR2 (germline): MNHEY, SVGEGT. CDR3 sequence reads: CASRGSGSWNIQYF. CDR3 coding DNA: TGTGCCAGCAGAGGCAGCGGGAGTTGGAACATTCAGTACTTC.

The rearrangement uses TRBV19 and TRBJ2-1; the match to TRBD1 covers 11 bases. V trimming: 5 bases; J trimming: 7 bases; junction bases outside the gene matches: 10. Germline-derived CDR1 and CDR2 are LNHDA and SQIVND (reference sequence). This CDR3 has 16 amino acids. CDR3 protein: CASSRGPGTGGNEQFF. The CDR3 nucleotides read TGTGCCAGTAGTCGAGGACCGGGGACAGGGGGTAATGAGCAGTTCTTC.

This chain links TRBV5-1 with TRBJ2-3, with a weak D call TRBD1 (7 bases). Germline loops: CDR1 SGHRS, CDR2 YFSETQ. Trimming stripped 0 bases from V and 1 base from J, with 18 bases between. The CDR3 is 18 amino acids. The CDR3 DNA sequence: TGCGCCAGCAGCTTGGCCGGATCCAGGGGGGTTGGCACAGATACGCAGTATTTT. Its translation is CASSLAGSRGVGTDTQYF.

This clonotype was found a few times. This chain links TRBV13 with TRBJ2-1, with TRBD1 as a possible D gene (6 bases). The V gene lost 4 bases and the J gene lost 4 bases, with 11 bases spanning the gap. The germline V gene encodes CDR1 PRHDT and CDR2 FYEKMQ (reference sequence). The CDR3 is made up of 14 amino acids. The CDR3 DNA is TGTGCCAGCAGCTATTCTGACAGGTACAATGAGCAGTTCTTC. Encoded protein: CASSYSDRYNEQFF.

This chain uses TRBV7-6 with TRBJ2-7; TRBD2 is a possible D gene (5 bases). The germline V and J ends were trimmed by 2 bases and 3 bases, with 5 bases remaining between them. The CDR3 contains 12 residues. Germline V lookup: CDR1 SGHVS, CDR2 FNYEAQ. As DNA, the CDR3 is TGTGCCAGCAGCTTACGGGACTACGAGCAGTACGTC. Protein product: CASSLRDYEQYV.

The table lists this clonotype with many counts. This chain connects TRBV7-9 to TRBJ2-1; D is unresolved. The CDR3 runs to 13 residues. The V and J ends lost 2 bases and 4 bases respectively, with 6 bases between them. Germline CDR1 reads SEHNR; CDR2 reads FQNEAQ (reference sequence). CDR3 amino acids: CASSLPPYNEQFF. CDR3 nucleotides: TGTGCCAGCAGCTTACCACCTTACAATGAGCAGTTCTTC.

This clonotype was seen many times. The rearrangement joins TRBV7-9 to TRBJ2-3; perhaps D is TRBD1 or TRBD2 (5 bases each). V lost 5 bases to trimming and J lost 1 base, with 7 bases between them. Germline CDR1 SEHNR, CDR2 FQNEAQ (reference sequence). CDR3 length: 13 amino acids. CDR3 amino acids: CASSRDGTDTQYF. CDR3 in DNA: TGTGCCAGCAGCCGGGACGGCACAGATACGCAGTATTTT.

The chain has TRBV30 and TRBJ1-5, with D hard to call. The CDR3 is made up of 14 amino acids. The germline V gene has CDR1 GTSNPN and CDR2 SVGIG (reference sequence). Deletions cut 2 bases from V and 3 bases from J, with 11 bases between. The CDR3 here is CAWSPGSFNQPQHF. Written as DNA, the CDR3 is TGTGCCTGGAGTCCGGGGAGTTTCAATCAGCCCCAGCATTTT.